This T cell receptor (beta chain) is drawn from a study of technical replicates of blood from a few donors. Data came from immunoSEQ multiplex PCR; TCRdb stores just in-frame clones and leaves some out. In the table there are more than 80,000 clones, more than 90% of which are singletons. V was cut by 6 bases and J by 3 bases, with 9 bases left in between. Germline CDR1 MNHEY, CDR2 SMNVEV (reference sequence). CDR3 length: 13 residues. The sample comprised T cells isolated from PBMCs. This sequence joins TRBV27 and TRBJ1-3, with D tentatively TRBD1 (5 bases). This sequence originates from a human donor in good health. CDR3 bases: TGTGCCAGCAGCTCAGGGATTGGAAACACCATATATTTT. Encoded protein: CASSSGIGNTIYF.